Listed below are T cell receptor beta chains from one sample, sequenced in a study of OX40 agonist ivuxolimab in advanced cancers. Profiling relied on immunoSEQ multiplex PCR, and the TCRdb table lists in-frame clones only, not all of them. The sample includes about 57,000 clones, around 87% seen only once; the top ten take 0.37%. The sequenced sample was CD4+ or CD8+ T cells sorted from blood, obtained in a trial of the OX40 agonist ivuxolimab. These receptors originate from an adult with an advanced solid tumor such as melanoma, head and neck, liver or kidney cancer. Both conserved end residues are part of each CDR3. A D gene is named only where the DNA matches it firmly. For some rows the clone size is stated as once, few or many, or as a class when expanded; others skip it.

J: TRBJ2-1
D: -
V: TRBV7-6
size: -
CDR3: CASSTRYEQFF
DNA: TGTGCCAGCAGCACTCGGTATGAGCAGTTCTTC

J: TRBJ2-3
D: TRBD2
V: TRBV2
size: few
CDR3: CASSAGGTDTQYF
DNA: TGTGCCAGCAGTGCGGGGGGGACAGATACGCAGTATTTT

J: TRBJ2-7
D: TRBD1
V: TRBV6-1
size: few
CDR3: CASSEIAGGNEQYF
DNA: TGTGCCAGCAGTGAAATAGCAGGGGGTAACGAGCAGTACTTC

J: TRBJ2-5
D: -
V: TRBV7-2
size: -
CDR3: CASSLGRRETQYF
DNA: TGTGCCAGCAGCTTAGGGCGGAGAGAGACCCAGTACTTC

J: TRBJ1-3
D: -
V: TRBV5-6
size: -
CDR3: CASSQRGRSSGNTIYF
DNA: TGTGCCAGCAGCCAGCGGGGGCGGAGCTCTGGAAACACCATATATTTT

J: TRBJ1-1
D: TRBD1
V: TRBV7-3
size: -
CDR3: CASSTGGAGTEAFF
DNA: TGTGCCAGCAGCACAGGGGGCGCAGGCACTGAAGCTTTCTTT

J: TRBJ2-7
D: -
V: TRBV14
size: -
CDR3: CASSQLSGSFYYEQYF
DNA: TGTGCCAGCAGCCAACTCTCTGGCTCGTTTTACTACGAGCAGTACTTC

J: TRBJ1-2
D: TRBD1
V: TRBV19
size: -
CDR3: CASSKVGQGRNYGYTF
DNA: TGTGCCAGTAGTAAGGTGGGACAGGGAAGGAACTATGGCTACACCTTC

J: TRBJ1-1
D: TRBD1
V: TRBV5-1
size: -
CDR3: CASRLATGSEAFF
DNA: TGCGCCAGCAGATTGGCGACAGGGTCTGAAGCTTTCTTT

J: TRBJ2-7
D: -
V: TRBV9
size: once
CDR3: CASSPRLWVEQYF
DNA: TGTGCCAGCAGCCCTAGGTTGTGGGTCGAGCAGTACTTC

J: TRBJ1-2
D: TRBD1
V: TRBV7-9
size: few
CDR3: CASKRQGAGYGYTF
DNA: TGTGCCAGCAAGCGACAGGGGGCCGGGTATGGCTACACCTTC

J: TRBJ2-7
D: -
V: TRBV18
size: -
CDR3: CASSPPSGIYEQYF
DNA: TGTGCCAGCTCACCACCGTCAGGGATCTACGAGCAGTACTTC

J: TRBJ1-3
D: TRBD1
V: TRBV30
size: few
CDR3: CAWSQTGSGNTIYF
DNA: TGTGCCTGGAGTCAGACAGGGTCTGGAAACACCATATATTTT

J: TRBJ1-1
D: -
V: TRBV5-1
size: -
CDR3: CASSFSQNTEAFF
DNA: TGCGCCAGCAGCTTTTCACAGAACACTGAAGCTTTCTTT

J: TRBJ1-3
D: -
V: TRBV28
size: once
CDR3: CASSPPTNRNTIYF
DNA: TGTGCCAGCAGTCCACCCACGAACCGAAACACCATATATTTT

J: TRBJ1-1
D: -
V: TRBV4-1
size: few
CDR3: CASSQAGRSRTGLAEAFF
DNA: TGCGCCAGCAGCCAAGCAGGCCGTAGTCGAACAGGTCTTGCTGAAGCTTTCTTT

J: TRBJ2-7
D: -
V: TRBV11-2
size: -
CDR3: CASSLLPYEQYF
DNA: TGTGCCAGCAGCTTACTGCCCTACGAGCAGTACTTC

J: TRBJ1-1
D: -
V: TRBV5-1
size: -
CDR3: CASSLIGNTEAFF
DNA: TGCGCCAGCAGCTTGATAGGGAACACTGAAGCTTTCTTT

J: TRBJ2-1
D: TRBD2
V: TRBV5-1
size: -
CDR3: CASSGTSGGAYNEQFF
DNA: TGCGCCAGCAGCGGGACTAGCGGGGGGGCCTACAATGAGCAGTTCTTC

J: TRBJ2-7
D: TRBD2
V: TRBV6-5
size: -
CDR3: CASRSSGGAAEQYF
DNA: TGTGCCAGCAGATCTAGCGGGGGGGCGGCCGAGCAGTACTTC

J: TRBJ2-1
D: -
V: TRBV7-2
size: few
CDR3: CASSLAIGLISYNEQFF
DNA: TGTGCCAGCAGCTTAGCGATTGGTCTTATCTCCTACAATGAGCAGTTCTTC

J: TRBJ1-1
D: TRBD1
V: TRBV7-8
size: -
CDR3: CASSLERQGNTEAFF
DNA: TGTGCCAGCAGCTTAGAGAGACAGGGGAACACTGAAGCTTTCTTT